The 2 T cell receptor beta chains given below trace back to one sample, sequenced in a study of CD8+CD57+ T cells in acquired aplastic anemia. It was genomic DNA that served as the template for profiling TCR beta VDJ and CDR3. TCRdb passed the reads through MiXCR, listing each CDR3 protein once. The table shows 150,000 to 200,000 distinct CDR3 sequences, with 64% occurring only once. Sequencing used sorted CD4+, CD8+, or CD8+CD57+ T cells (not recorded which) from PBMCs. These receptors all stem from a human donor with severe aplastic anemia or a healthy control (not recorded which).

V is TRBV5-1 and J is TRBJ2-7, with D possibly TRBD2 on 6 matching bases. Per the germline V gene, CDR1 is SGHRS and CDR2 is YFSETQ. V lost 3 bases to trimming and J lost 3 bases, with 10 bases between them. The CDR3 has 13 amino acids. CDR3 sequence (DNA): TGCGCCAGCAGCTCGGGACTTGGCTACGAGCAGTACTTC. Its protein product is CASSSGLGYEQYF.

This clonotype was observed a handful of times. The J gene is TRBJ1-4, the V gene TRBV2, with D unclear. CDR1 is SNHLY, CDR2 FYNNEI, per germline. This CDR3 is 14 amino acids long. V lost 6 bases, J lost 5 bases, and 13 bases lay in between. The CDR3 region is CASSSASMNEKLFF. Here the CDR3 DNA reads TGTGCCAGCAGCTCTGCGAGCATGAATGAAAAACTGTTTTTT.